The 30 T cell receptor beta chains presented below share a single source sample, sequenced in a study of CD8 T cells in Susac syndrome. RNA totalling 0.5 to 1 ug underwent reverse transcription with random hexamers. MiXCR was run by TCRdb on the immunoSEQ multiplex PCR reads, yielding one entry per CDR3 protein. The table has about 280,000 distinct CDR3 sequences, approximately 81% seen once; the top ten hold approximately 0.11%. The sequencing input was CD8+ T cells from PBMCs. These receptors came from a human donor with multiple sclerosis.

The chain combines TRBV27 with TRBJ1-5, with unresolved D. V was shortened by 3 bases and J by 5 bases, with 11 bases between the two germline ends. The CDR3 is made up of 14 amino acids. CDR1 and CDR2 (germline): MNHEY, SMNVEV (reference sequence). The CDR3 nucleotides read TGTGCCAGCAGTTTGCGGCAGGCCTATCAGCCCCAGCATTTT. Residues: CASSLRQAYQPQHF.

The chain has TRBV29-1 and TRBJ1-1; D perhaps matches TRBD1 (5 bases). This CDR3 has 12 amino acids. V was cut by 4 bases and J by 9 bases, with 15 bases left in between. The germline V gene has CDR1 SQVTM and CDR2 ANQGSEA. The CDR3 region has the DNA TGCAGCGTTGCATCAGGGATGGGGAAAGCTTTCTTT. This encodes CSVASGMGKAFF.

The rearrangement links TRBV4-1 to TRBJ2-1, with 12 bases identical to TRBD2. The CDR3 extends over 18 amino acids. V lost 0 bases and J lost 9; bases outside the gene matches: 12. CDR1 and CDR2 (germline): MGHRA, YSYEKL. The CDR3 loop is CASSQDHASGRAVGEQFF. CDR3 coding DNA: TGCGCCAGCAGCCAAGATCACGCTAGCGGGAGGGCCGTTGGTGAGCAGTTCTTC.

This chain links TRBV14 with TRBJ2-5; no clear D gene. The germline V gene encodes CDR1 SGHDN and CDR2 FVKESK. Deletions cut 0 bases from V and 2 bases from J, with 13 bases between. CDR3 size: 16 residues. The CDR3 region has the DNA TGTGCCAGCAGCCAAGATCGTAGGGTCAAACAAGAGACCCAGTACTTC. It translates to CASSQDRRVKQETQYF.

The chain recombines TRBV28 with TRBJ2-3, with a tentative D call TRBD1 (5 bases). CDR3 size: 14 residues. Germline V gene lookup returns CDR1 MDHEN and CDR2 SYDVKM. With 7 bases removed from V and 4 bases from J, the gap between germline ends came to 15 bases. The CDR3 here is CASIPTQGADTQYF. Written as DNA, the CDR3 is TGTGCCAGCATCCCCACGCAGGGTGCAGATACGCAGTATTTT.

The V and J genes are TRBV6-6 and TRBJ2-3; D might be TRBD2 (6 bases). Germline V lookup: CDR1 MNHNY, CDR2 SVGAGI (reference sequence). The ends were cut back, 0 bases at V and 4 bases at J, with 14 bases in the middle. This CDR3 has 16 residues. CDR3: CASSYSPAGAADTQYF. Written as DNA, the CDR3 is TGTGCCAGCAGTTACTCGCCAGCGGGCGCCGCAGATACGCAGTATTTT.

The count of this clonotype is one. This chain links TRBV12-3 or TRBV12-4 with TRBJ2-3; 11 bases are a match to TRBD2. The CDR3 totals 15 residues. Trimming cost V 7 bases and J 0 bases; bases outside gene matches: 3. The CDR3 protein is CASILAGVSTDTQYF. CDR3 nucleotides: TGTGCCAGCATACTAGCGGGAGTAAGCACAGATACGCAGTATTTT.

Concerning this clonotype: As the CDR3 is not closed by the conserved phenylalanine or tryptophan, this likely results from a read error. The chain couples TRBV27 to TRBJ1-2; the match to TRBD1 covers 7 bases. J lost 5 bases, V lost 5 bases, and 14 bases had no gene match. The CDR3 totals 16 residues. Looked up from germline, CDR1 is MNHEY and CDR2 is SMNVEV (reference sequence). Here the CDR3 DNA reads TGTGCCAGCAGTCCCGGGACAGTGAAGGGTGGATATGGCTACACCTCC. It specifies CASSPGTVKGGYGYTS.

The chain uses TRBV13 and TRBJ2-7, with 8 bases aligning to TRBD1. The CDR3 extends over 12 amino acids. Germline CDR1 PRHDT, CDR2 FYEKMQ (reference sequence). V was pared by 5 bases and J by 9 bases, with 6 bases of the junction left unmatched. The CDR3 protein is CASSTRGHGQYF. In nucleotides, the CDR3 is TGTGCCAGCAGCACCAGGGGGCACGGGCAGTACTTC.

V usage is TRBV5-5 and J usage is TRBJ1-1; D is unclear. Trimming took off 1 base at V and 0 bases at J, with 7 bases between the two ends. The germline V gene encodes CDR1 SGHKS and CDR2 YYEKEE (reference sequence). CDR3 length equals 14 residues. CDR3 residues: CASSLSRLNTEAFF. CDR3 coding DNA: TGTGCCAGCAGCTTGTCCAGGTTGAACACTGAAGCTTTCTTT.

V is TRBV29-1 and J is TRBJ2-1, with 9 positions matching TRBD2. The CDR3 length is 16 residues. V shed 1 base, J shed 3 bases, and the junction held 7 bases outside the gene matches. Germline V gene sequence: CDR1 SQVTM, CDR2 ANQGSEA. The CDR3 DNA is TGCAGCGTTGAAGGAGGGGAGCGGGAGGTCTACAATGAGCAGTTCTTC. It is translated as CSVEGGEREVYNEQFF.

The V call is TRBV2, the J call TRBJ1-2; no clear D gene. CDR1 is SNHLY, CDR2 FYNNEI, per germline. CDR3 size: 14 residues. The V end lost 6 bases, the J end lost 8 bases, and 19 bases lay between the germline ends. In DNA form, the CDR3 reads TGTGCCAGCAGCAGCCAGGACGGTGCCTTCGGCTACACCTTC. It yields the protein CASSSQDGAFGYTF.

The CDR3 DNA reads TGTGCCAGCAGTTATACCCTAGCGGATGAGCAGTTCTTC. Amino acids: CASSYTLADEQFF. The chain employs TRBV6-2 or TRBV6-3 and TRBJ2-1; TRBD2 matches at 7 bases. This CDR3 contains 13 residues. Germline CDR1 MNHEY, CDR2 SVGEGT. J lost 8 bases, V lost 3 bases, and 4 bases had no gene match.

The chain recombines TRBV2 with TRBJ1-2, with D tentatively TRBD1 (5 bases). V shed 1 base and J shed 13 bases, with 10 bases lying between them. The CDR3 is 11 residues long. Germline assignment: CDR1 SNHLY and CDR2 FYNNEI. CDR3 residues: CASSEDPGVTF. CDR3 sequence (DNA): TGTGCCAGCAGTGAAGACCCGGGGGTCACCTTC.

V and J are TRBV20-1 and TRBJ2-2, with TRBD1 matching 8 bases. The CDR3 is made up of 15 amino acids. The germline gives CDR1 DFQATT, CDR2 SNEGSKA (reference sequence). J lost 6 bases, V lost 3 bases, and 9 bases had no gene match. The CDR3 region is CSARDRDRGAGELFF. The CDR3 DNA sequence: TGCAGTGCTAGGGACAGGGATCGAGGAGCCGGGGAGCTGTTTTTT.

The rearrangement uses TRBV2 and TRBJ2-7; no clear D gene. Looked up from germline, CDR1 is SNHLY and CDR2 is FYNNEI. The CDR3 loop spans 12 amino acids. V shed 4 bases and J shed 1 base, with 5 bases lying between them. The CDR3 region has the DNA TGTGCCAGCAGTGTTAGATCCTACGAGCAGTACTTC. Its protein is CASSVRSYEQYF.

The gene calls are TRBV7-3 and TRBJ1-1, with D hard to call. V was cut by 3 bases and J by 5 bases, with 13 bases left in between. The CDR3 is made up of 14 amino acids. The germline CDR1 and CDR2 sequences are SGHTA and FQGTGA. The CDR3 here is CASSLDDGGTEAFF. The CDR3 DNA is TGTGCCAGCAGCTTGGACGATGGAGGGACTGAAGCTTTCTTT. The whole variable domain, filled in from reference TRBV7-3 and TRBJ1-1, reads GAGVSQTPSNKVTEKGKYVELRCDPISGHTALYWYRQSLGQGPEFLIYFQGTGAADDSGLPNDRFFAVRPEGSVSTLKIQRTERGDSAVYLCASSLDDGGTEAFFGQGTRLTVV.

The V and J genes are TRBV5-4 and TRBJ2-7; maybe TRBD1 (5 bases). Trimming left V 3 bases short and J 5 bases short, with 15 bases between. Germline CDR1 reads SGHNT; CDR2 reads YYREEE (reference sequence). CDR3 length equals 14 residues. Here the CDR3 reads CASSSGRRVHEQYF. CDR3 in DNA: TGTGCCAGCAGCTCCGGACGCAGGGTACACGAGCAGTACTTC.

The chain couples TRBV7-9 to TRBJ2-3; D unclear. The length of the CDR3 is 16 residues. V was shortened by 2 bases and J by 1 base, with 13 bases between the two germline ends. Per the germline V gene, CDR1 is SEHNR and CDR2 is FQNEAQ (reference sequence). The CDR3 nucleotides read TGTGCCAGCAGCTTAAATCTACGCCAAGGCACAGATACGCAGTATTTT. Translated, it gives CASSLNLRQGTDTQYF.

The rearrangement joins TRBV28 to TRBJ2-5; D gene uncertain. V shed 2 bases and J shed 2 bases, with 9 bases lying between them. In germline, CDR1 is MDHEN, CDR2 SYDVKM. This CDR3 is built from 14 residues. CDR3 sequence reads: CASSLRRKQETQYF. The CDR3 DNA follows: TGTGCCAGCAGTTTAAGGCGGAAACAAGAGACCCAGTACTTC.

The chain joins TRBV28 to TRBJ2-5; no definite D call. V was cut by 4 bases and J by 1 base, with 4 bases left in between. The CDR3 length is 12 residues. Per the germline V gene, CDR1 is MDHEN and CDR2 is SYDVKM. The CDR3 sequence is CASSWGQETQYF. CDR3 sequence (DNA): TGTGCCAGCAGTTGGGGCCAAGAGACCCAGTACTTC.

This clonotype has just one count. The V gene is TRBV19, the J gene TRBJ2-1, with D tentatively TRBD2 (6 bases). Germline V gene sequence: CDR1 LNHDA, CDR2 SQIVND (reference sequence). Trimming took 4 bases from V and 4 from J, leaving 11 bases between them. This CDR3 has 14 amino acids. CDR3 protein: CASSKDYYYNEQFF. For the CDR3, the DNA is TGTGCCAGTAGTAAGGACTACTATTACAATGAGCAGTTCTTC.

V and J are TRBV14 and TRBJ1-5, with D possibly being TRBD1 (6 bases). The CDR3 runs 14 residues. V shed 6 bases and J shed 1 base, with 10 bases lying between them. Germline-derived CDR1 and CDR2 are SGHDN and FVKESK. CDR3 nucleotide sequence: TGTGCCAGCAGTGAGGGGGAAAGCAATCAGCCCCAGCATTTT. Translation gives CASSEGESNQPQHF.

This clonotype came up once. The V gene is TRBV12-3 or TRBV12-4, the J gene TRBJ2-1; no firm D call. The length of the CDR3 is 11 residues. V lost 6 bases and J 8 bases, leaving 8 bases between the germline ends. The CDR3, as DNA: TGTGCCAGCAGACTGAACCATGAGCAGTTCTTC. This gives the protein CASRLNHEQFF.

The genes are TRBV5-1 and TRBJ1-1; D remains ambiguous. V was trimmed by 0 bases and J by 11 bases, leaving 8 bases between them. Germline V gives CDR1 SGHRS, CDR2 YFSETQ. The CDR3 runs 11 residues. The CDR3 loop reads CASSLGGNAFF. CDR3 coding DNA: TGCGCCAGCAGCTTGGGAGGTAATGCTTTCTTT.

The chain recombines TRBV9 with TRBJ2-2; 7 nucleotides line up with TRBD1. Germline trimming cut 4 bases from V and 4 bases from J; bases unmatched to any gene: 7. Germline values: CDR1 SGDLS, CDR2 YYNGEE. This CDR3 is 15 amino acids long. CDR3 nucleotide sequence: TGTGCCAGCAGCACCCGACAGGGCAGCACCGGGGAGCTGTTTTTT. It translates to CASSTRQGSTGELFF. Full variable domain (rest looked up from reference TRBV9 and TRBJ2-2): DSGVTQTPKHLITATGQRVTLRCSPRSGDLSVYWYQQSLDQGLQFLIQYYNGEERAKGNILERFSAQQFPDLHSELNLSSLELGDSALYFCASSTRQGSTGELFFGEGSRLTVL.

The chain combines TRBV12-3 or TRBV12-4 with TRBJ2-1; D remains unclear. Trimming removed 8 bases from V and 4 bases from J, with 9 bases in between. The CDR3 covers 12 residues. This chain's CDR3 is CASRAGYNEQFF. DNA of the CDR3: TGTGCCAGCCGGGCCGGTTACAATGAGCAGTTCTTC.

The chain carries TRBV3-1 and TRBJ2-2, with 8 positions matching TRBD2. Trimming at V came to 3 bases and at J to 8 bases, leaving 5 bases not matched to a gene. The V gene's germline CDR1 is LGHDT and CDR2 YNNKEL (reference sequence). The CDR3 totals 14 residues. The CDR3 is CASSQIAGHGELFF. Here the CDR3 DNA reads TGTGCCAGCAGCCAGATAGCGGGACATGGGGAGCTGTTTTTT.

The CDR3 here is CASSGDRWSYEQYF. Here the CDR3 DNA reads TGCGCCAGCAGTGGAGATCGCTGGTCTTACGAGCAGTACTTC. The genes are TRBV10-1 and TRBJ2-7; D gene ambiguous. The V end lost 4 bases, the J end lost 4 bases, and 14 bases lay between the germline ends. This CDR3 region has 14 residues. Looked up from germline, CDR1 is WNHNN and CDR2 is SYGVQD (reference sequence).

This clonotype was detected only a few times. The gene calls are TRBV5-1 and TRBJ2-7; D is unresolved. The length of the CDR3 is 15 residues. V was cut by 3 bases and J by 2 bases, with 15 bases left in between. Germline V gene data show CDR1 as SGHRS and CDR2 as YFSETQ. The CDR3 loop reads CASSSSLVGTYEQYF. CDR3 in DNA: TGCGCCAGCAGCTCCTCCCTGGTGGGTACCTACGAGCAGTACTTC.